The present entry profiles one T cell receptor (beta chain) with its context. Its antigen remains unknown. This record belongs to a study of cytomegalovirus exposure and HLA in healthy donors. Study conclusions and caveats: The study assumed roughly uniform donor sequencing depth for presence/absence analyses. The classifier was said to identify cytomegalovirus status with high specificity and sensitivity.

The CDR3 is 16 residues long. Looked up from germline, CDR1 is MNHEY and CDR2 is SVGAGI. The V end lost 2 bases, the J end lost 1 base, and 14 bases lay between the germline ends. PCR was performed using 60 Vbeta and 13 Jbeta primers. Per the original methods: Counted up in a later analysis, unique TCR beta chains came to about 83 million, with around 10 million shared. TCRdb keeps only in-frame clones here, not all; method: immunoSEQ multiplex PCR. V and J calls plus clone size are reproduced from that table; the DNA served to infer D and trimming. The data show around 99,000 clones, roughly 71% seen once.

This chain uses TRBV6-5 with TRBJ1-1; D is perhaps TRBD1 (5 bases). What was sequenced was PBMCs. The source is a woman aged 70 to 79 in good health and CMV-seropositive. This chain's CDR3 is CASSYPRQPSNTEAFF. The DNA for the CDR3 is TGTGCCAGCAGTTACCCCCGACAGCCTTCGAACACTGAAGCTTTCTTT.